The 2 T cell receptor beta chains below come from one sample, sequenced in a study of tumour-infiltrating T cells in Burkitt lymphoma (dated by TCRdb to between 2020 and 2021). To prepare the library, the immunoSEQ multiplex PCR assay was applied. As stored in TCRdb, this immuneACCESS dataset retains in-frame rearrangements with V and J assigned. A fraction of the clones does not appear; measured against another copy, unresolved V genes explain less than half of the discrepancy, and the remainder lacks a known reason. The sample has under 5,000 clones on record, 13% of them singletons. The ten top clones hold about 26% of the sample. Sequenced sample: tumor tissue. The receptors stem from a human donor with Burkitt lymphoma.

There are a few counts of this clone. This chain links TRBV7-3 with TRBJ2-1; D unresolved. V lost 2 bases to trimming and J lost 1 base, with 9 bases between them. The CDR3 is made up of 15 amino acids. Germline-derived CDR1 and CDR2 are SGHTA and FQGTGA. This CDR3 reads CASSLYDSSYNEQFF. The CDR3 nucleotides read TGTGCCAGCAGCTTATATGACTCTTCCTACAATGAGCAGTTCTTC.

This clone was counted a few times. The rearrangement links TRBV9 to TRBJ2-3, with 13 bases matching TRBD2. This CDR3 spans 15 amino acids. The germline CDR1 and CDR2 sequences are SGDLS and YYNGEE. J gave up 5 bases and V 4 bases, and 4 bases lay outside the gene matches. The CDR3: CASSFRLAGGDTQYF. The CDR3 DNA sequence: TGTGCCAGCAGCTTCAGACTAGCGGGAGGAGATACGCAGTATTTT. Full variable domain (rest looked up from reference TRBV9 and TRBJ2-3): DSGVTQTPKHLITATGQRVTLRCSPRSGDLSVYWYQQSLDQGLQFLIQYYNGEERAKGNILERFSAQQFPDLHSELNLSSLELGDSALYFCASSFRLAGGDTQYFGPGTRLTVL.